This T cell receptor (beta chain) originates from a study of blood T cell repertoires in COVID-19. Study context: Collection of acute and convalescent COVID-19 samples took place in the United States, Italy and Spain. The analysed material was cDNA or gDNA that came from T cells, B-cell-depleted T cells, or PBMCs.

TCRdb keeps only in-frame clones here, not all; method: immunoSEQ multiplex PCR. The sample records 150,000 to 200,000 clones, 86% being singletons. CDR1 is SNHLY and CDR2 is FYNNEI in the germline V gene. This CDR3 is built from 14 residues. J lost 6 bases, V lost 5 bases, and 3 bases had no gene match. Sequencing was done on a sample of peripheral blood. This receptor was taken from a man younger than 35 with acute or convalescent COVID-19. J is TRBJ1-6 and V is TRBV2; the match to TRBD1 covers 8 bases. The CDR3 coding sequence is TGTGCCAGCAGTAAACAGGGGGGTAATTCACCCCTCCACTTT. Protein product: CASSKQGGNSPLHF.